The sequence of this TCR beta chain was determined in a study of blood T cell repertoires in COVID-19. Per the authors' pipeline: Estimates of nucleated cell counts were drawn from the amplification of reference gene primers. Generated by immunoSEQ multiplex PCR, the TCRdb table keeps only in-frame clones and is missing some. V, J and clone size are those of that table, while D and trimming were read from the DNA. The table lists around 250,000 clones, around 86% of them singletons. The V gene's germline CDR1 is SGHTA and CDR2 FQGNSA. The CDR3 is 16 amino acids. J was trimmed by 0 bases and V by 6 bases; bases with no gene match: 8. The table lists this clone with a count of one.

This receptor was identified in a woman between 45 and 60 years old who had recovered from COVID-19. The chain employs TRBV7-2 and TRBJ1-3, with 7 bases fitting TRBD1. Source material: PBMCs or T cells enriched from blood (not recorded which). The CDR3 reads CASSSLGQNSGNTIYF. CDR3 nucleotide sequence: TGTGCCAGCAGTTCGCTGGGACAGAACTCTGGAAACACCATATATTTT.